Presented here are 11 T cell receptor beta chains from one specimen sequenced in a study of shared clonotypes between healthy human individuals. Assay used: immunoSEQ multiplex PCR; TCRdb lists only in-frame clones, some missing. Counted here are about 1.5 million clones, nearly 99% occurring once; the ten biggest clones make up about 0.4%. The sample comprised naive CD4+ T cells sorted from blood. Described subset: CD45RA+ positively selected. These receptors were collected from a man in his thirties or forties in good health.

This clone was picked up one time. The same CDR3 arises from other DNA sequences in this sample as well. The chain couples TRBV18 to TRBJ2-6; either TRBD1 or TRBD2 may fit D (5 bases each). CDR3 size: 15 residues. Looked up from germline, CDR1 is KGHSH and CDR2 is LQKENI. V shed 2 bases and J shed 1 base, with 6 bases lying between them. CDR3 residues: CASSPGGSGANVLTF. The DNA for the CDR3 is TGTGCCAGCTCACCAGGGGGTTCTGGGGCCAACGTCCTGACTTTC.

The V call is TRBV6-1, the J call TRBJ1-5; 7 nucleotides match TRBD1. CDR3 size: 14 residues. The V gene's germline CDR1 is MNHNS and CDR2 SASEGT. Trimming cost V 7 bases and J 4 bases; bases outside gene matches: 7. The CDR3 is CASTSGGWNQPQHF. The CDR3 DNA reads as TGTGCCAGCACCTCAGGGGGGTGGAATCAGCCCCAGCATTTT.

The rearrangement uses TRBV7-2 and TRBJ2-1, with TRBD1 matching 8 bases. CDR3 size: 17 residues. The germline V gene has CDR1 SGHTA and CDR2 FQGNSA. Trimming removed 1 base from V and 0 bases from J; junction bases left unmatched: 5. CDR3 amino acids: CASSLGPRGLSYNEQFF. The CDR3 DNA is TGTGCCAGCAGCTTAGGCCCCAGGGGGCTCTCCTACAATGAGCAGTTCTTC.

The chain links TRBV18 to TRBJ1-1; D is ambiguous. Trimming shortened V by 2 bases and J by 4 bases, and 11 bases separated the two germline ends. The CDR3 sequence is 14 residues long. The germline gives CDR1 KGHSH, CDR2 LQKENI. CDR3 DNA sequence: TGTGCCAGCTCACCAGATCCCTCGGGCACTGAAGCTTTCTTT. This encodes CASSPDPSGTEAFF.

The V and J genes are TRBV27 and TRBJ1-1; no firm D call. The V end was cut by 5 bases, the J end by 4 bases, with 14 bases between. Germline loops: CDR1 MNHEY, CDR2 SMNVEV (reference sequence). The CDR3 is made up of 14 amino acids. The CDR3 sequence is CASSTIHKPTEAFF. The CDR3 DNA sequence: TGTGCCAGCAGTACTATTCACAAGCCCACTGAAGCTTTCTTT.

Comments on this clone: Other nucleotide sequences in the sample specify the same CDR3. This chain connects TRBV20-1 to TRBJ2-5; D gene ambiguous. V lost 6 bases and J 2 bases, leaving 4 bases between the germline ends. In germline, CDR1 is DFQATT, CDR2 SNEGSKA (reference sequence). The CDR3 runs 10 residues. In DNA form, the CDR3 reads TGCAGTGCCGAACAAGAGACCCAGTACTTC. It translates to CSAEQETQYF.

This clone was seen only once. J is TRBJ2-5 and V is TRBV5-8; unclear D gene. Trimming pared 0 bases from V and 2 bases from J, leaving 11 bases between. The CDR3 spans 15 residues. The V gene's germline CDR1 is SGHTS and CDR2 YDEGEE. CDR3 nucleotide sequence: TGTGCCAGCAGCTTGGAGCTCGGGCAGCAAGAGACCCAGTACTTC. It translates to CASSLELGQQETQYF.

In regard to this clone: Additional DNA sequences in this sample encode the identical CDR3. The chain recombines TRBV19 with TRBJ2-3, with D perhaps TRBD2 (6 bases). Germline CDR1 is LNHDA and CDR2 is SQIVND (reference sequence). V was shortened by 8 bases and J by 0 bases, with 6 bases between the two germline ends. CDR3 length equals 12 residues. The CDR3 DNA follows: TGTGCCAGTCGGGGGAGCACAGATACGCAGTATTTT. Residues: CASRGSTDTQYF.

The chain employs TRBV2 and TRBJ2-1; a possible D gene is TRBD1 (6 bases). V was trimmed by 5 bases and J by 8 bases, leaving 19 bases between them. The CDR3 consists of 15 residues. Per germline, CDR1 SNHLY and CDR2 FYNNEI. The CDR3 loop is CASSPDPRRQDEQFF. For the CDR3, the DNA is TGTGCCAGCAGTCCTGACCCTAGACGACAGGATGAGCAGTTCTTC.

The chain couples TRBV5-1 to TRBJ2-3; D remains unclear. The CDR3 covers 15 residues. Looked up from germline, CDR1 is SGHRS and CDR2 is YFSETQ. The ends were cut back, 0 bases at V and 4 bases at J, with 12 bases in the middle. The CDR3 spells CASSLERVGSDTQYF. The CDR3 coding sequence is TGCGCCAGCAGCTTGGAAAGGGTTGGTTCAGATACGCAGTATTTT.

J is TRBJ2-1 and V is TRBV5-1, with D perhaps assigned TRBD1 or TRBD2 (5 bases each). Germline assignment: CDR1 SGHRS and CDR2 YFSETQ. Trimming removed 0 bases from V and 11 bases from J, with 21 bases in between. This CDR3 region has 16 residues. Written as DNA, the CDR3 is TGCGCCAGCAGCTTGGAGCCTCGGGGCGGTGGGCAGCAGCAGTTCTTC. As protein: CASSLEPRGGGQQQFF.